This paragraph covers one T cell receptor beta chain sequence. Sequenced by immunoSEQ multiplex PCR; TCRdb stores in-frame clones only, minus some. This sample has around 79,000 clones, with 80% to 95% found just once. This sample stems from a study of T cell changes during pregnancy in multiple sclerosis. The germline V gene has CDR1 SNHLY and CDR2 FYNNEI. The CDR3 consists of 13 residues. Germline trimming cut 8 bases from V and 4 bases from J; bases unmatched to any gene: 5. The receptor's source is a female donor with multiple sclerosis, enrolled in a pregnancy study. J is TRBJ1-1 and V is TRBV2; 9 nucleotides line up with TRBD1. The starting material was CD4+ T cells from peripheral blood mononuclear cells, obtained in the second trimester of pregnancy. CDR3 coding DNA: TGTGCCAGCGGAGGACAGGGGCGCACTGAAGCTTTCTTT. Translation: CASGGQGRTEAFF.